The 8 T cell receptor beta chains presented below share a single source sample, sequenced in a study of CD8 T cells in ankylosing spondylitis. TCRdb processed the 5' RACE reads anew with MiXCR; each CDR3 protein has one entry. Among 200,000 to 250,000 distinct CDR3 sequences listed, about 26% were seen once. Sequencing was carried out using blood, either unsorted or a sorted T cell fraction (not recorded which). The receptors stem from a male donor with ankylosing spondylitis or in good health (not recorded which).

This clonotype has ten or more counts. The chain joins TRBV5-1 to TRBJ1-1; D might be TRBD1 (5 bases). Trimming removed 6 bases at V and 0 bases at J, with 15 bases between. The CDR3 spans 15 residues. Germline CDR1 reads SGHRS; CDR2 reads YFSETQ. CDR3: CASTLGGSVNTEAFF. The CDR3 bases are TGCGCCAGCACCCTCGGGGGGTCGGTGAACACTGAAGCTTTCTTT.

This clonotype was counted many times. V gene TRBV18 combines with J gene TRBJ2-1; 12 bases match TRBD2. V shed 6 bases, J shed 4 bases, and the junction held 7 bases outside the gene matches. Germline CDR1 and CDR2: KGHSH and LQKENI. The CDR3 has 16 residues. CDR3 amino acids: CASSPTSGSLYNEQFF. CDR3 nucleotides: TGTGCCAGCTCTCCGACTAGCGGGAGTCTTTACAATGAGCAGTTCTTC.

This clonotype was detected a few times. V gene TRBV2 combines with J gene TRBJ2-1, with 8 nucleotides matching TRBD2. The CDR3 contains 19 residues. Germline values: CDR1 SNHLY, CDR2 FYNNEI. The junction had 26 bases not matched to a gene; V was cut back by 8 bases and J by 8 bases. DNA for the CDR3: TGTGCCAGCCACCCCATTCTCGCAGAGACGGGAGGGCCTTCGCATGAGCAGTTCTTC. This encodes CASHPILAETGGPSHEQFF.

In this sample, this clonotype turned up many times. The chain has TRBV20-1 and TRBJ2-7; perhaps TRBD1 as D (5 bases). The CDR3 sequence is 11 residues long. Trimming stripped 3 bases from V and 4 bases from J, with 7 bases between. CDR1 and CDR2 from the germline V gene are DFQATT and SNEGSKA (reference sequence). The CDR3, as DNA: TGCAGTGCTAGTTCAGGGTACGAGCAGTACTTC. Protein sequence: CSASSGYEQYF.

This clonotype occurred many times. The chain uses TRBV11-2 and TRBJ2-1; 11 bases agree with TRBD2. V gave up 2 bases and J gave up 8 bases; unmatched junction bases: 14. Germline loops: CDR1 SGHAT, CDR2 FQNNGV. The CDR3 totals 18 residues. DNA of the CDR3: TGTGCCAGCAGCTTACAGATAAGTAGCGGGAGGGCCAGGTATGAGCAGTTCTTC. Translating it yields CASSLQISSGRARYEQFF.

The CDR3 here is CSAGSSHSSYNEQFF. CDR3 bases: TGCAGTGCTGGGAGTAGTCACAGCTCCTACAATGAGCAGTTCTTC. The chain links TRBV20-1 to TRBJ2-1; tentatively, D is TRBD2 (5 bases). Germline values: CDR1 DFQATT, CDR2 SNEGSKA (reference sequence). V lost 5 bases and J lost 0, with 14 bases in between. This CDR3 contains 15 residues.

On this clonotype: A much more abundant neighbour one base away suggests this may be a read error. The rearrangement joins TRBV12-3 or TRBV12-4 to TRBJ2-7; unclear D gene. CDR3 length equals 15 residues. The V end was cut by 2 bases, the J end by 0 bases, with 11 bases between. The CDR3 spells CASSLTYESSYEQYF. Written as DNA, the CDR3 is TGTGCCAGCAGTTTAACATACGAAAGCTCCTACGAGCAGTACTTC.

The sample holds many counts of this clonotype. The chain combines TRBV6-2 or TRBV6-3 with TRBJ2-1; 10 positions agree with TRBD2. Germline-derived CDR1 and CDR2 are MNHEY and SVGEGT. CDR3 size: 15 residues. Losses at the gene ends were 7 bases for V and 3 bases for J; bases not matched to a gene: 6. The CDR3 bases are TGTGCCAGCAATAAAAGCGGGAGGGACTACAATGAGCAGTTCTTC. Translating it yields CASNKSGRDYNEQFF.